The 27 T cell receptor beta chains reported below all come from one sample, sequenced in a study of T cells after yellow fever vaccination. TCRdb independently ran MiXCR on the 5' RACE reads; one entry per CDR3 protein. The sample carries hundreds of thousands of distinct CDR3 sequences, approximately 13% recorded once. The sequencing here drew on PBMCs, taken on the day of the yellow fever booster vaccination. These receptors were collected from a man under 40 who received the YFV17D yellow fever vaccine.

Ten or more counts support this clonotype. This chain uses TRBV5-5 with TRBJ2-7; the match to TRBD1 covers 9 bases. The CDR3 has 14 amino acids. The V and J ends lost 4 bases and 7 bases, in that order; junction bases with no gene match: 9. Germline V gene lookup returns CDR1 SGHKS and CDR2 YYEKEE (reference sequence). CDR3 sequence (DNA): TGTGCCAGCAGCCTCGGGACAGGGTATTATGAGCAGTACTTC. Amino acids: CASSLGTGYYEQYF.

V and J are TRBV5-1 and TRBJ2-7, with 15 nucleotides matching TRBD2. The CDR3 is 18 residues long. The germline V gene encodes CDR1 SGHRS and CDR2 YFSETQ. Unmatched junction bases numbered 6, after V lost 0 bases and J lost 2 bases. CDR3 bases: TGCGCCAGCAGCTTGGAGAGCGGACTAGCGGGAGGGCCCTACGAGCAGTACTTC. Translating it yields CASSLESGLAGGPYEQYF.

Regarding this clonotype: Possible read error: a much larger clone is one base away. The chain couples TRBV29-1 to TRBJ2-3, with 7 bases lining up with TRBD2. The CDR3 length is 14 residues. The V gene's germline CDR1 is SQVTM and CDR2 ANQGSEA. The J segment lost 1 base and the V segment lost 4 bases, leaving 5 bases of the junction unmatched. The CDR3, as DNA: TGCAGCGTTGCCTGCGGGAGTGGCACAGATACGCAGTATTTT. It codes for CSVACGSGTDTQYF.

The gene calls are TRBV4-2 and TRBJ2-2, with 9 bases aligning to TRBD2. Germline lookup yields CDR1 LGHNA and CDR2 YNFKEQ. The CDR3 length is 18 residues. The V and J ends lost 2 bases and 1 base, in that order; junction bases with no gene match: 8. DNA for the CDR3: TGTGCCAGCAGCCAACATCTTATGACTAGCGGGAACACCGGGGAGCTGTTTTTT. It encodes CASSQHLMTSGNTGELFF.

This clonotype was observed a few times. This chain's CDR3 is CSAGTTSGMALQQYF. CDR3 bases: TGCAGTGCCGGGACGACTAGCGGGATGGCCTTACAGCAGTACTTC. V is TRBV20-1 and J is TRBJ2-7; the match to TRBD2 covers 11 bases. Germline trimming cut 6 bases from V and 8 bases from J; bases unmatched to any gene: 15. From germline, CDR1 is DFQATT and CDR2 SNEGSKA (reference sequence). The CDR3 is 15 amino acids.

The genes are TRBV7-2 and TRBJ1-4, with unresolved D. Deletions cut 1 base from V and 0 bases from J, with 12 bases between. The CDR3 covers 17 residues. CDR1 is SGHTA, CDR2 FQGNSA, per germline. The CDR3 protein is CASSLGPRFATNEKLFF. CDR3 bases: TGTGCCAGCAGCTTAGGTCCCCGTTTTGCAACTAATGAAAAACTGTTTTTT.

The chain's CDR3 is CASSVVGSPNTGELFF. As DNA, the CDR3 is TGTGCCAGCAGCGTAGTTGGCAGTCCCAACACCGGGGAGCTGTTTTTT. The rearrangement links TRBV9 to TRBJ2-2; D call uncertain. CDR1 is SGDLS and CDR2 is YYNGEE in the germline V gene. V was cut by 0 bases and J by 2 bases, with 11 bases left in between. This CDR3 contains 16 residues.

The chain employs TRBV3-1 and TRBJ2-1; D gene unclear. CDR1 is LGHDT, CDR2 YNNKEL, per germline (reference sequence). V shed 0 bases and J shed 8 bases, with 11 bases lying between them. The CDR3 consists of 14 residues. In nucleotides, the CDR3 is TGTGCCAGCAGCCAAGATGTAAAGTCCGATGAGCAGTTCTTC. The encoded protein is CASSQDVKSDEQFF.

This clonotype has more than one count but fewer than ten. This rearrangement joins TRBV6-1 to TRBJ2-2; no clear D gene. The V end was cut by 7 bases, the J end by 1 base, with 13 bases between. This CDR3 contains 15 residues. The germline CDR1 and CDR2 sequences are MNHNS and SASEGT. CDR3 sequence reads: CASTYSPRNTGELFF. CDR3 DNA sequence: TGTGCCAGCACCTACAGCCCCAGGAACACCGGGGAGCTGTTTTTT.

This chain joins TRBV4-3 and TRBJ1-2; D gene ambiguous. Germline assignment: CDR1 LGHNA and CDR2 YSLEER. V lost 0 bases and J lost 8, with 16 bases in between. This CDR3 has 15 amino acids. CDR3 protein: CASSQERAPGMGYTF. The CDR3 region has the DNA TGCGCCAGCAGCCAAGAGAGGGCACCAGGTATGGGCTACACCTTC.

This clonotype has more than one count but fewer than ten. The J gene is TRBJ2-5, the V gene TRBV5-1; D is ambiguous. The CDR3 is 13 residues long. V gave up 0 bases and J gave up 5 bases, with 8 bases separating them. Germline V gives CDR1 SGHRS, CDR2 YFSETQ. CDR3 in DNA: TGCGCCAGCAGCTTGGACATAACGGAGACCCAGTACTTC. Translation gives CASSLDITETQYF.

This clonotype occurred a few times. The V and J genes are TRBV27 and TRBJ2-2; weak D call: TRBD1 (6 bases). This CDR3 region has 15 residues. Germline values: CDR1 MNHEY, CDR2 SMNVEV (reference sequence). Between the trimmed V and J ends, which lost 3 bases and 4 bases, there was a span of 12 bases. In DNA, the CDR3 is TGTGCCAGCAGTTTGGTCACAGGGTTCACCGGGGAGCTGTTTTTT. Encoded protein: CASSLVTGFTGELFF.

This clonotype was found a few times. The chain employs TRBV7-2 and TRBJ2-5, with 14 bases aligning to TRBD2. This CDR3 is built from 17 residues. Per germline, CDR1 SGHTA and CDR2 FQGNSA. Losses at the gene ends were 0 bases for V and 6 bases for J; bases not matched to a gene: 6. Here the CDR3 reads CASSLATGLAGVKTQYF. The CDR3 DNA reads TGTGCCAGCAGCTTAGCCACGGGACTAGCGGGAGTAAAGACCCAGTACTTC.

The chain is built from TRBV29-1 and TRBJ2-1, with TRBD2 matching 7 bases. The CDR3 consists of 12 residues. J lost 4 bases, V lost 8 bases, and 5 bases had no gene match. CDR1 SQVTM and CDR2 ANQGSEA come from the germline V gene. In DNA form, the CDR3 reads TGCAGCACATCTAGCGGATACAATGAGCAGTTCTTC. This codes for CSTSSGYNEQFF.

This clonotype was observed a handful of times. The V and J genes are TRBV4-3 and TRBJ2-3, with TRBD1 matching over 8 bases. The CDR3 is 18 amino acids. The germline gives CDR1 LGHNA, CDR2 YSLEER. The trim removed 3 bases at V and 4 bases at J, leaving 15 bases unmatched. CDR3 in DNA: TGCGCCAGCAGCCAGGGGACAGGCTACTGGAAGTACGCAGATACGCAGTATTTT. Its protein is CASSQGTGYWKYADTQYF.

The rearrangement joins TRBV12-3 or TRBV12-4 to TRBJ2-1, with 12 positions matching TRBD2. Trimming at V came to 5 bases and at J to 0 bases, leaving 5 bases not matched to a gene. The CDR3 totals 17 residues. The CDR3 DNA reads TGTGCCAGCAGTCCACGGGGACTAGCGGGCTCCTACAATGAGCAGTTCTTC. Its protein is CASSPRGLAGSYNEQFF.

The DNA of the CDR3 is TGCAGCGTTGTATCCGGTGGTACAGATACGCAGTATTTT. Translating it yields CSVVSGGTDTQYF. This chain uses TRBV29-1 with TRBJ2-3; D is undetermined. CDR3 length: 13 residues. CDR1 and CDR2 from the germline V gene are SQVTM and ANQGSEA. The V end lost 4 bases, the J end lost 3 bases, and 11 bases lay between the germline ends.

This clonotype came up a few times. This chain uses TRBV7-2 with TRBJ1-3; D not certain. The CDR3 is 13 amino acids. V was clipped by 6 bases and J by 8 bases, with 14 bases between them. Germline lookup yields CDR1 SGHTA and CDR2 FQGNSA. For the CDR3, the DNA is TGTGCCAGCAGGAGTGGATTAAAAGACACCATATATTTT. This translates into CASRSGLKDTIYF.

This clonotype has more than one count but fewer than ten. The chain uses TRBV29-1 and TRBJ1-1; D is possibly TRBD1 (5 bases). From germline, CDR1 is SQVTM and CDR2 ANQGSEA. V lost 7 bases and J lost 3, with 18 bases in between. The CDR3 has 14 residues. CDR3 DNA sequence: TGCAGCGCCTTCTCCCTAACAGGAGACACTGAAGCTTTCTTT. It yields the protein CSAFSLTGDTEAFF.

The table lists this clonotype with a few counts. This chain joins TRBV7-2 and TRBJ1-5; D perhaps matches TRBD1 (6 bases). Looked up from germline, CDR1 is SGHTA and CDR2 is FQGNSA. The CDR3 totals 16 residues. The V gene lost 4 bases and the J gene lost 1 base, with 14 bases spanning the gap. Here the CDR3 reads CASSSHARGSNQPQHF. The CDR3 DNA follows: TGTGCCAGCAGCTCGCACGCCAGGGGCAGCAATCAGCCCCAGCATTTT.

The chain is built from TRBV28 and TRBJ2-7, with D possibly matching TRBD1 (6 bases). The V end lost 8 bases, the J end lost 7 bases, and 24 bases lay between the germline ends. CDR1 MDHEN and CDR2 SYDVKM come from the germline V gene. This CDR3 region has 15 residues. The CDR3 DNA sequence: TGTGCCAGCCGATTCTTTATTAACAGGGTGGGGGAGCAGTACTTC. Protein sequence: CASRFFINRVGEQYF.

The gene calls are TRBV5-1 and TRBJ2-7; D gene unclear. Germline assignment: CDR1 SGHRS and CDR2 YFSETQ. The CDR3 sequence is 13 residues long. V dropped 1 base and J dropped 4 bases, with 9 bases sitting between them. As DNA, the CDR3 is TGCGCCAGCAGCTTGTTTTCCGAATACGAGCAGTACTTC. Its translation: CASSLFSEYEQYF.

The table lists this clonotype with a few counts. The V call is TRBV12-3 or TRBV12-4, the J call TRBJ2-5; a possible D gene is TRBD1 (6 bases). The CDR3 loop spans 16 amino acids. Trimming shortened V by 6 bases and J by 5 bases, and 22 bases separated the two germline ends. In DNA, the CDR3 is TGTGCCAGCAGCGCCCCTTGGACAGACGCTGAGGAGACCCAGTACTTC. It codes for CASSAPWTDAEETQYF.

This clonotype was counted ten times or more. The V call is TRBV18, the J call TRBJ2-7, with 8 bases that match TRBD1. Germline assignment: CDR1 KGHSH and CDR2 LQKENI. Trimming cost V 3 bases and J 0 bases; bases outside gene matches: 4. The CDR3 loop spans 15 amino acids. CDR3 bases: TGTGCCAGCTCACCGGCCGGGACAGGCTCCTACGAGCAGTACTTC. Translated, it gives CASSPAGTGSYEQYF.

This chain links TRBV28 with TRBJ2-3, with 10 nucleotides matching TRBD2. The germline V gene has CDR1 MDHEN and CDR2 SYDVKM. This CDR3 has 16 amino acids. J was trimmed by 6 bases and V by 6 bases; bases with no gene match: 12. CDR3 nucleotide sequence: TGTGCCAGCAGAACCTCTAGCGGGAGAGAGGAGGATACGCAGTATTTT. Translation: CASRTSSGREEDTQYF.

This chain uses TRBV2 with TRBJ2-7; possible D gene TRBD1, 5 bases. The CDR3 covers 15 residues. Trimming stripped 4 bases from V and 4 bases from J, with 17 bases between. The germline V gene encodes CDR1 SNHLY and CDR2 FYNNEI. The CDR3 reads CASSGGRLANYEQYF. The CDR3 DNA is TGTGCCAGCAGTGGGGGCAGGCTTGCTAATTACGAGCAGTACTTC.

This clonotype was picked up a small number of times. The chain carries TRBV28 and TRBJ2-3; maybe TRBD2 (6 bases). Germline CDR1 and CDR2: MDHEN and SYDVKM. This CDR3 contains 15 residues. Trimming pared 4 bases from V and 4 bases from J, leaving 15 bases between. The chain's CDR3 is CASSYAVGGADTQYF. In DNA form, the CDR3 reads TGTGCCAGCAGTTATGCGGTGGGCGGGGCAGATACGCAGTATTTT.